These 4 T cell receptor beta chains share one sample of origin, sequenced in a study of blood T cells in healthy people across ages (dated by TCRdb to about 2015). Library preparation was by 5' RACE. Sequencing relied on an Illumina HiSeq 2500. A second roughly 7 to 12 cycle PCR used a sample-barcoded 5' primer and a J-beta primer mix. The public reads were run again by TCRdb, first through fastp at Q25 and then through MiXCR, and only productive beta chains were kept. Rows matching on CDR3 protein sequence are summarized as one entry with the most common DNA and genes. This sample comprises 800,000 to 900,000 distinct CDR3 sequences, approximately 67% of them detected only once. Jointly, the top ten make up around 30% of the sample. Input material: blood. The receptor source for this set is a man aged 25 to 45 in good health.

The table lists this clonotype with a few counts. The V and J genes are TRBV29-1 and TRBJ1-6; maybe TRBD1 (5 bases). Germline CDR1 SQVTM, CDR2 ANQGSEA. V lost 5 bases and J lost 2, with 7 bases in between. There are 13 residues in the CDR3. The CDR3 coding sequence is TGCAGCGTTCGGGGGACCTATAATTCACCCCTCCACTTT. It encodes CSVRGTYNSPLHF.

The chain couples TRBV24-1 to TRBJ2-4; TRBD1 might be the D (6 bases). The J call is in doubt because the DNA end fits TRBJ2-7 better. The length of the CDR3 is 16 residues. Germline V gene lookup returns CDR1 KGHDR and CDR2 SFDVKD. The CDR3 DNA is TGTGCCACCAGTGATCTGCCGGGGACACTCTCCTACGAGCAGTACTTC. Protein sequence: CATSDLPGTLSYEQYF.

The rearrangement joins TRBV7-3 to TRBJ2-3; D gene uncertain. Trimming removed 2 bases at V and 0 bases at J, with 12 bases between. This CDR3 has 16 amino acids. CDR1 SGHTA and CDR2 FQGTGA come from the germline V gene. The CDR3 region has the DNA TGTGCCAGCAGCTTAGCCCAGGCTAGGAGCACAGATACGCAGTATTTT. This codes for CASSLAQARSTDTQYF.

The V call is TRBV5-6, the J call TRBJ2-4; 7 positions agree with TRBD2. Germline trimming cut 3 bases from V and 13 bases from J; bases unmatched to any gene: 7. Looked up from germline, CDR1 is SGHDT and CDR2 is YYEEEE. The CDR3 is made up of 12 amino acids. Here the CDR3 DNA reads TGTGCCAGCAGCTCTGGACTAGTGGAGCAGTACTTC. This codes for CASSSGLVEQYF.